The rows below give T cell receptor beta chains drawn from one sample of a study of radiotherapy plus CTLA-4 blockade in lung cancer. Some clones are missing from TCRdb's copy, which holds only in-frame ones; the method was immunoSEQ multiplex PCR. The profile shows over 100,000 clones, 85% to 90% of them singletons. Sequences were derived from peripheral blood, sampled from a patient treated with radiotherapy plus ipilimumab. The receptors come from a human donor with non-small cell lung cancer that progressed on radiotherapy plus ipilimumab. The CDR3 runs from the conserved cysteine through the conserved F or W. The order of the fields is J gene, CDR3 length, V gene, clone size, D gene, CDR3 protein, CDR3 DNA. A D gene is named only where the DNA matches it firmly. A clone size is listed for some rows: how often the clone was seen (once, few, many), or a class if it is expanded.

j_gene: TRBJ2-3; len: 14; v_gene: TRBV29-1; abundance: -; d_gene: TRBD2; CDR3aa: CSATSGSRTDTQYF; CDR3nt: TGCAGCGCGACTAGCGGGAGTAGAACAGATACGCAGTATTTT
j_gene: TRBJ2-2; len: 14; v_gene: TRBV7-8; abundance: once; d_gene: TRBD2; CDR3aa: CASSTGLADGELFF; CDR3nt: TGTGCCAGCAGCACCGGACTAGCGGACGGGGAGCTGTTTTTT
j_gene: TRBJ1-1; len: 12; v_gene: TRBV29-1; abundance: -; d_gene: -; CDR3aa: CSGTGTSSCPFF; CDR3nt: TGCAGCGGTACAGGGACCTCGTCTTGTCCTTTCTTT
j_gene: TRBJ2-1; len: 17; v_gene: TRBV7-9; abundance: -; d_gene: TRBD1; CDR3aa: CASSSTFPGQASNEQFF; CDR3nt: TGTGCCAGCAGCTCCACATTCCCGGGACAGGCCTCTAATGAGCAGTTCTTC
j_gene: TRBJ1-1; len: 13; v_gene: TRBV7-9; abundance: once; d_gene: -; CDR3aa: CASSLAVESEAFF; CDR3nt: TGTGCCAGCAGCTTAGCTGTAGAGTCGGAAGCTTTCTTT
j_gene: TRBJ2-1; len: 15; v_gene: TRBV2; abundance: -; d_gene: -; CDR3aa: CASTTPDGTYNEQFF; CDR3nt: TGTGCCAGCACCACCCCCGACGGCACCTACAATGAGCAGTTCTTC
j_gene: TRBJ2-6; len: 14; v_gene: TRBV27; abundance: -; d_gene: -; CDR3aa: CASTSGSGANVLTF; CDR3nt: TGTGCCAGCACCAGTGGCTCTGGGGCCAACGTCCTGACTTTC
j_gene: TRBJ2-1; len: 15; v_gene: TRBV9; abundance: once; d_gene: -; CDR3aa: CASSAASSSYNEQFF; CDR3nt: TGTGCCAGCAGCGCCGCCAGTAGCTCCTACAATGAGCAGTTCTTC
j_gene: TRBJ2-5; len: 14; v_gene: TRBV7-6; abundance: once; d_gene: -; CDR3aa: CASSPSGYQETQYF; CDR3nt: TGTGCCAGCAGCCCTTCGGGGTACCAAGAGACCCAGTACTTC
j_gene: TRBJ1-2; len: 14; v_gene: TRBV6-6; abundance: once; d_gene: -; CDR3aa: CASSSMDSNYGYTF; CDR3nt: TGTGCCAGCAGTTCGATGGACTCTAACTATGGCTACACCTTC
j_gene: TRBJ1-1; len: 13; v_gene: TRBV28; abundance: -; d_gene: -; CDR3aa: CASSSSLNTEAFF; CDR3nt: TGTGCCAGCAGTTCGTCCCTAAACACTGAAGCTTTCTTT
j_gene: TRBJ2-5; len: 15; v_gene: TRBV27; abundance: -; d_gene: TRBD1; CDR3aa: CASSTGQGRWETQYF; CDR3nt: TGTGCCAGCAGCACTGGACAGGGTCGATGGGAGACCCAGTACTTC
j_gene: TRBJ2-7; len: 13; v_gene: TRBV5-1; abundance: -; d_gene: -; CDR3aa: CASSRFREREQYF; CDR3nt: TGCGCCAGCAGCCGCTTCAGGGAGCGCGAGCAGTACTTC
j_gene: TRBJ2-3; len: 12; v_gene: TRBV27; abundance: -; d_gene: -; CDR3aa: CASSVKGDTQYF; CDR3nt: TGTGCCAGCAGTGTTAAGGGGGATACGCAGTATTTT
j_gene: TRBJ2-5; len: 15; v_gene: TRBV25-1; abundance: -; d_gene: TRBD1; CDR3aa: CASSEPQGARETQYF; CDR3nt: TGTGCCAGCAGTGAACCACAGGGGGCTCGGGAGACCCAGTACTTC
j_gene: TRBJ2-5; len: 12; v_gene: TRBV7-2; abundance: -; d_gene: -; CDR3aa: CASSRARETQYF; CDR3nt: TGTGCCAGCAGCCGGGCTCGAGAGACCCAGTACTTC
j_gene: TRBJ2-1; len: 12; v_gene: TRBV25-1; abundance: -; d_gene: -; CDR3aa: CASNGLNNEQFF; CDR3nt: TGTGCCAGCAACGGGCTCAACAATGAGCAGTTCTTC
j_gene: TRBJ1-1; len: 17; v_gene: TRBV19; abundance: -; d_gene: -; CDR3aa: CASSPPRGIAEGTEAFF; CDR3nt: TGTGCCAGTAGTCCGCCCCGCGGGATTGCAGAGGGGACTGAAGCTTTCTTT
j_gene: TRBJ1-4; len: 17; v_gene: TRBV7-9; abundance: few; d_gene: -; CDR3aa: CASSLGITQGRDEKLFF; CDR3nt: TGTGCCAGCAGCTTAGGAATCACGCAGGGGAGGGATGAAAAACTGTTTTTT
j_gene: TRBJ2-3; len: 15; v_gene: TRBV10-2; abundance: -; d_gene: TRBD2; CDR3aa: CASSEAQRGGDTQYF; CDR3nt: TGCGCCAGCAGTGAGGCCCAGCGGGGGGGAGATACGCAGTATTTT
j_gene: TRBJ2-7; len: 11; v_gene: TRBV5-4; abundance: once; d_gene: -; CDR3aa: CASRQVGEQYF; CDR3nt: TGTGCCAGCAGGCAAGTGGGGGAGCAGTACTTC
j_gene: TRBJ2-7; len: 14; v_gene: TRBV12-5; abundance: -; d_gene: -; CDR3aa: CASGTERTPYEQYF; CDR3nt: TGTGCTAGTGGTACCGAGCGGACCCCCTACGAGCAGTACTTC
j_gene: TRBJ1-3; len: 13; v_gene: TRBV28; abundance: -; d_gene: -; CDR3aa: CASRDSSGNTIYF; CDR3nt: TGTGCCAGCAGGGACAGCTCTGGAAACACCATATATTTT
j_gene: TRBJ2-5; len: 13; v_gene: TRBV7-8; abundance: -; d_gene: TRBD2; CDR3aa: CASSLGREATQYF; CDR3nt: TGTGCCAGCAGCTTGGGTCGGGAGGCAACCCAGTACTTC
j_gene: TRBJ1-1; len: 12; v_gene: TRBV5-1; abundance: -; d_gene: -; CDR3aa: CASSGGDTEAFF; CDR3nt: TGCGCCAGCAGCGGGGGGGACACTGAAGCTTTCTTT
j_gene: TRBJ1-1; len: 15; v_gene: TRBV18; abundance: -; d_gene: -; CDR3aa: CASSPPGARNTEAFF; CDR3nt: TGTGCCAGCTCACCACCGGGGGCGCGTAACACTGAAGCTTTCTTT
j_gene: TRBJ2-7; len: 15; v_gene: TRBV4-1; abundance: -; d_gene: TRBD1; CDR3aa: CASSKTPTQGSEQYF; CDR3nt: TGCGCCAGCAGCAAAACCCCGACACAGGGGAGCGAGCAGTACTTC
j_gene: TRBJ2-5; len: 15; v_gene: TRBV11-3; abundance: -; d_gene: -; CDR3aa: CASSAVGAWQETQYF; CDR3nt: TGTGCCAGCAGCGCAGTAGGGGCCTGGCAAGAGACCCAGTACTTC
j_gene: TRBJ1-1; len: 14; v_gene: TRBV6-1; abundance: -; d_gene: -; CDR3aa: CASSEPGLNTEAFF; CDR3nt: TGTGCCAGCAGTGAACCAGGGCTGAACACTGAAGCTTTCTTT
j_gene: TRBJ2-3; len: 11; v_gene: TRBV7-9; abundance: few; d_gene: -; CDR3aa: CASGLSDTQYF; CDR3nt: TGTGCCAGCGGATTATCAGATACGCAGTATTTT
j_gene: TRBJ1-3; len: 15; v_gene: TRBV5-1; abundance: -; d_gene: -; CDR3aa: CASSFGQSSGNTIYF; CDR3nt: TGCGCCAGCAGCTTTGGGCAGTCCTCTGGAAACACCATATATTTT
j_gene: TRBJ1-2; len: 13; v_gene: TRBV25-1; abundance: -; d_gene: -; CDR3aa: CASSLGINYGYTF; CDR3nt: TGTGCCAGCAGTCTAGGGATTAACTATGGCTACACCTTC
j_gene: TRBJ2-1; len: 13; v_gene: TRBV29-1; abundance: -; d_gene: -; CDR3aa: CSVEGDSYNEQFF; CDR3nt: TGCAGCGTTGAAGGGGACTCGTACAATGAGCAGTTCTTC
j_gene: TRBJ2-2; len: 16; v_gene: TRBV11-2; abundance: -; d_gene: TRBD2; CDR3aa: CASSFGWTSGHRELFF; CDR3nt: TGTGCCAGCAGCTTTGGTTGGACTAGCGGACACCGGGAGCTGTTTTTT
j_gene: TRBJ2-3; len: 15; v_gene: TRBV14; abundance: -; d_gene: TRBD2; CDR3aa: CASSHKAGAGDTQYF; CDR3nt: TGTGCCAGCAGCCATAAGGCGGGAGCAGGGGATACGCAGTATTTT
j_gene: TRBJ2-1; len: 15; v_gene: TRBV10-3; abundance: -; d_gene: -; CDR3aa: CAISDGPTVGDEQFF; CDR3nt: TGTGCCATCAGTGATGGACCGACAGTTGGCGATGAGCAGTTCTTC
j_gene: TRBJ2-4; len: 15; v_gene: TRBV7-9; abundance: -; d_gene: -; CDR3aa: CASSRFTGSKNIQYF; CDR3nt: TGTGCCAGCAGCCGATTTACAGGGTCCAAAAACATTCAGTACTTC
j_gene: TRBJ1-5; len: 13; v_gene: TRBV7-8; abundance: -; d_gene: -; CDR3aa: CASSLSRVQPQHF; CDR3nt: TGTGCCAGCAGCTTAAGTAGGGTTCAGCCCCAGCATTTT
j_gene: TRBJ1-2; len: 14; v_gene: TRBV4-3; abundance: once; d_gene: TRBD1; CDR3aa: CASSLLTGGHGYTF; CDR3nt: TGCGCCAGCAGCCTACTGACAGGGGGTCATGGCTACACCTTC
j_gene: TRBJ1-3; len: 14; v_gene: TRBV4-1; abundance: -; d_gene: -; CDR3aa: CASSQGGTGNTIYF; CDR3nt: TGCGCCAGCAGCCAAGGCGGAACAGGAAACACCATATATTTT
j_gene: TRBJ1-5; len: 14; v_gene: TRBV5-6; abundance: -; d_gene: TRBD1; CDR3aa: CASSLGTGDQPQHF; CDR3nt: TGTGCCAGCAGCTTGGGGACAGGGGATCAGCCCCAGCATTTT
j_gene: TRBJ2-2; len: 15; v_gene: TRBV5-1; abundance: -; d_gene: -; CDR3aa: CASSLAGLRDGELFF; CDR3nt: TGCGCCAGCAGCTTAGCTGGGTTGAGGGACGGGGAGCTGTTTTTT
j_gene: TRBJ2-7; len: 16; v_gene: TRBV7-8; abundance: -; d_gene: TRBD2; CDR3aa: CASSLALAGGRYEQYF; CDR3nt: TGTGCCAGCAGCTTAGCTCTAGCGGGAGGCCGCTACGAGCAGTACTTC
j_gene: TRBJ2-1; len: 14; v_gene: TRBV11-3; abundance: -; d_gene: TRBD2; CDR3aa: CASSRLRERSEQFF; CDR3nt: TGTGCCAGCAGCCGTTTGCGGGAGAGGTCTGAGCAGTTCTTC
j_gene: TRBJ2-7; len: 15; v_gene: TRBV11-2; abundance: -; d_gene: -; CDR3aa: CASSSRQVPPYEQYF; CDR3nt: TGTGCCAGCAGCTCTCGACAGGTCCCGCCCTACGAGCAGTACTTC
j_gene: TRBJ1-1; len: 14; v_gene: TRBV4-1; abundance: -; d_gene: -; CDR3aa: CASSQVGTYTEAFF; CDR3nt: TGCGCCAGCAGCCAAGTGGGTACGTACACTGAAGCTTTCTTT
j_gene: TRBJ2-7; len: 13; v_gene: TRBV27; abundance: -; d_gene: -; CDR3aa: CASSLIRGYEQYF; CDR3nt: TGTGCCAGCAGTTTAATCCGGGGGTACGAGCAGTACTTC
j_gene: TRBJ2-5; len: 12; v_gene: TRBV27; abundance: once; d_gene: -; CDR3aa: CASSFRGETQYF; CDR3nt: TGTGCCAGCAGTTTCCGCGGAGAGACCCAGTACTTC
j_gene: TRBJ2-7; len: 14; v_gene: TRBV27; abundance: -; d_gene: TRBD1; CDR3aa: CASSPGTGSNEQYF; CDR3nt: TGTGCCAGCAGTCCGGGGACAGGGAGTAACGAGCAGTACTTC
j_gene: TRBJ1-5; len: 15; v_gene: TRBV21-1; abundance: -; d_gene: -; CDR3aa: CASSTHRSSDQPQHF; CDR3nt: TGTGCCAGCAGCACCCACAGGTCCTCTGATCAGCCCCAGCATTTT